The clone carrying this TCR beta chain was detected once. Its antigen is undetermined. The sample belongs to a study of OX40 agonist ivuxolimab in advanced cancers. Data came from immunoSEQ multiplex PCR; TCRdb stores just in-frame clones and leaves some out. Of over 13,000 clones listed, around 70% were seen once; the top ten hold approximately 37%. The CDR3 extends over 12 amino acids. Looked up from germline, CDR1 is SEHNR and CDR2 is FQNEAQ (reference sequence). V was pared by 5 bases and J by 9 bases, with 11 bases between. General study results and limits: Expanded clones were, on average, more numerous among CD8+ T cells than CD4+. There was clonal expansion of CD4+ and CD8+ blood T cells by week 6 at 0.1 to 3.0 mg/kg.

This TCR was recovered from an adult with an advanced solid tumor such as melanoma, head and neck, liver or kidney cancer. The chain joins TRBV7-9 to TRBJ1-3; D is undetermined. Material: CD4+ or CD8+ T cells sorted from blood, obtained in a trial of the OX40 agonist ivuxolimab. In DNA, the CDR3 is TGTGCCAGCAGCCACGATAACGCCACCATATATTTT. Protein: CASSHDNATIYF.